These T cell receptor beta chains were read from a single sample in a study of CD8+CD57+ T cells in acquired aplastic anemia. In TCRdb, the reads were re-called with MiXCR into one record per CDR3 protein. Of about 400,000 distinct CDR3 sequences detected, around 68% appear once; the ten largest clones hold 3.5% to 4.5%. The sample was sorted CD4+, CD8+, or CD8+CD57+ T cells (not recorded which) from PBMCs. The receptors here all came from a human donor in good health, serving as a control. CDR3s include the opening cysteine and the closing phenylalanine or tryptophan. Each record gives: J gene, clone size, V gene, D gene, CDR3 DNA, CDR3 protein. D genes are given only for firm matches. Not all rows give a size; the values are once, few, many and, for expanded clones, a class.

TRBJ1-2	NA	TRBV15	NA	TGTGCCACCTCCCGAGGCGCGATCTATGACGACACCTTC	CATSRGAIYDDTF
TRBJ2-7	NA	TRBV19	NA	TGTGCCAGTAGGGCGACACGGGTAGCAGGCGAGCAGTACTTC	CASRATRVAGEQYF
TRBJ1-1	NA	TRBV20-1	NA	TGCAGTGCTAGCCTAGGTGGACGGACTGAAGCTTTCTTT	CSASLGGRTEAFF
TRBJ2-1	NA	TRBV7-9	NA	TGTGCCAGCAGCCTAGGACCGGCGGGGACCGAGCATTTCTTC	CASSLGPAGTEHFF
TRBJ2-2	NA	TRBV12-3/TRBV12-4	NA	TGTGCCAGTGGTTTTTCCGGACAAGGCACCGGGGAGCTGTTTTTT	CASGFSGQGTGELFF
TRBJ2-5	many	TRBV7-2	NA	TGTGCCAGCAGCTTAGACAGGCACCTAGAGACCCAGTACTTC	CASSLDRHLETQYF
TRBJ2-5	NA	TRBV7-2	TRBD1	TGTGCCAGCAGCTTGGCTGGACAGGCCTACGTGCAGTACTTC	CASSLAGQAYVQYF
TRBJ2-1	NA	TRBV5-4	NA	TGTGCCAGCAGCTTAGCAAGGGCCACCTACTACAATGAGCAGTTCTTC	CASSLARATYYNEQFF
TRBJ2-7	NA	TRBV20-1	NA	TGCAGTGCTCGCGAGGTCGGGCTGGGAGACGAGCAGTACTTC	CSAREVGLGDEQYF
TRBJ2-5	NA	TRBV20-1	NA	TGCAGTGCTAGTCGGGCGGGGTCATCGGAGGAGACCCAGTACTTC	CSASRAGSSEETQYF
TRBJ2-4	NA	TRBV24-1	NA	TGTGCCACCAGTGATAAACAGGTAGCCAAAAACATTCAGTACTTC	CATSDKQVAKNIQYF
TRBJ1-2	many	TRBV19	NA	TGTGCCAGTAGTCCAGAGCCGGGACCCTTTGGCTACACCTTC	CASSPEPGPFGYTF
TRBJ2-7	many	TRBV5-1	TRBD1	TGCGCCAGCAGGACCTCGACAGGGGCCTACGAGCAGTACTTC	CASRTSTGAYEQYF
TRBJ2-7	many	TRBV5-8	TRBD1	TGTGCCAGCAGCGTCCGGGACAGGGGGGGCGAGCAGTACTTC	CASSVRDRGGEQYF
TRBJ1-2	NA	TRBV2	NA	TGTGCCAGCAGTGTTCGACGGGACTATGGCTACACCTTC	CASSVRRDYGYTF
TRBJ1-3	NA	TRBV9	NA	TGTGCCAGCAGCGTAGGTAATGGAAACACCATATATTTT	CASSVGNGNTIYF
TRBJ1-1	NA	TRBV29-1	TRBD1	TGCAGCGCCTGGGACAGGTGGTCGGCCCCAGGGCCTGAAGCTTTCTTT	CSAWDRWSAPGPEAFF
TRBJ2-1	once	TRBV7-3	NA	TGTGCCAGCAGCTTTACCGACAATGAGCAGTTCTTC	CASSFTDNEQFF
TRBJ2-6	many	TRBV30	TRBD1	TGTGCCTGGTCAGGGGGCGCATTTCCTGGGGCCAACGTCCTGACTTTC	CAWSGGAFPGANVLTF
TRBJ2-1	once	TRBV6-1	NA	TGTGCCAGCAGCCTAGGGAGATCCGATGAGCAGTTCTTC	CASSLGRSDEQFF
TRBJ1-1	NA	TRBV6-5	NA	TGTGCCAGCAGGTATGGCCCACAGGGACGCACTGAAGCTTTCTTT	CASRYGPQGRTEAFF
TRBJ2-1	NA	TRBV9	NA	TGTGCCAGCAGCCAGCAGGGTGGCATCACCGAGCAGTTCTTC	CASSQQGGITEQFF
TRBJ2-3	NA	TRBV7-2	NA	TGTGCCAGCAGCTTACAGCTGCCTCACGAAGATACGCAGTATTTT	CASSLQLPHEDTQYF
TRBJ1-2	NA	TRBV25-1	NA	TGTGCCAGCAGTGACAGGGGACTCGGTAGAGGGCCTTATGGCTACACCTTC	CASSDRGLGRGPYGYTF
TRBJ1-6	NA	TRBV19	TRBD1	TGTGCCAGTAGTATCAGGGACAGGGGGCGGCCCCAACCTCTCCACTTT	CASSIRDRGRPQPLHF
TRBJ1-5	NA	TRBV25-1	NA	TGTGCCAGCGGGATCACCTTGCAGGGTGAAGGACCTCAGCATTTT	CASGITLQGEGPQHF
TRBJ2-2	NA	TRBV19	TRBD2	TGTGCCAGTAGTATCAGGACTAGCGGGAGAACCGGGGAGCTGTTTTTT	CASSIRTSGRTGELFF
TRBJ2-2	many	TRBV11-1	TRBD1	TGTGCCAGCAGTTACCCGGGACAGTCCAACACCGGGGAGCTGTTTTTT	CASSYPGQSNTGELFF
TRBJ1-2	NA	TRBV24-1	TRBD1	TGTGCCACCAGTGGTCGGACAGGGAATGGCTACACCTTC	CATSGRTGNGYTF
TRBJ2-7	few	TRBV10-3	NA	TGTGCCATCAGTGAGTCGCCAATAGGGAGGTCGTACGAGCAGTACTTC	CAISESPIGRSYEQYF
TRBJ2-1	NA	TRBV2	TRBD2	TGTGCCAGCAGCGGGACTAGCGGGGGCTACAATGAGCAGTTCTTC	CASSGTSGGYNEQFF
TRBJ1-3	many	TRBV5-1	TRBD1	TGCGCCAGCAGCCTACGGACAGGGGCAATAGGAAACACCATATATTTT	CASSLRTGAIGNTIYF
TRBJ1-5	many	TRBV6-1	NA	TGTGCCAGCAGTGAAGCAGGAAATCAGCCCCAGCATTTT	CASSEAGNQPQHF
TRBJ2-1	many	TRBV12-3/TRBV12-4	TRBD2	TGTGCCAGCAGGTTAAGCGGGGGGGCGAATGAGCAGTTCTTC	CASRLSGGANEQFF
TRBJ2-2	NA	TRBV5-1	TRBD1	TGTGCCAGCAGCTCCGAAGGGGGCGTGGAGCTGTTTTTT	CASSSEGGVELFF
TRBJ1-1	few	TRBV20-1	NA	TGCAGTGCCCTCAGACCCGAGATTGAAGCTTTCTTT	CSALRPEIEAFF
TRBJ1-4	once	TRBV11-2	NA	TGTGCCAGCAGTACTGGGACCGCCGCAACTAATGAAAAACTGTTTTTT	CASSTGTAATNEKLFF
TRBJ2-3	few	TRBV10-3	TRBD2	TGTGCCATCAGGGCGGCGGGGGGACAATCTAGCACAGATACGCAGTATTTT	CAIRAAGGQSSTDTQYF
TRBJ1-6	NA	TRBV9	NA	TGTGCCAGCAGCGCCCAAATAAGGGATTCACCCCTCCACTTT	CASSAQIRDSPLHF
TRBJ2-7	NA	TRBV19	NA	TGTGCCAGTAGTATTGGGCCAGCCTGCGAGCAGTACTTC	CASSIGPACEQYF
TRBJ2-6	NA	TRBV2	NA	NA	CASSLTWGSGANVGSF
TRBJ2-3	NA	TRBV6-5	TRBD1	TGTGCCAGCAGTTGGGACAGGGCAGCAGATACGCAGTATTTT	CASSWDRAADTQYF
TRBJ2-1	few	TRBV7-2	TRBD1	TGTGCCAGCAGCTCGGGACAGGCCCTTGTTTCCTTC	CASSSGQALVSF
TRBJ2-1	NA	TRBV5-6	NA	TGTGCCAGCAGCAGGATAGAGGACAGCTACAATGAGCAGTTCTTC	CASSRIEDSYNEQFF
TRBJ1-2	many	TRBV6-4	TRBD1	TGTGCCAGCAGTGAGTTCGACAGGGGCAAAGGGTATGGCTACACCTTC	CASSEFDRGKGYGYTF
TRBJ2-7	NA	TRBV6-2/TRBV6-3	NA	TGTGCCAGCAGGTTACAGAGCTACGAGCAGTACTTC	CASRLQSYEQYF
TRBJ2-7	NA	TRBV20-1	NA	TGCAGTGCTACCAGGGGAGGGCAGCCCCTTTACGAGCAGTACTTC	CSATRGGQPLYEQYF
TRBJ2-5	NA	TRBV5-8	NA	TGTGCCAGCAGTCCAGCAGGGGATCTGTTTCAGACCCAGTACTTC	CASSPAGDLFQTQYF
TRBJ2-5	many	TRBV11-2	TRBD2	TGTGCCAGCAGCTTAGGACTAGCGGGCCAAGAGACCCAGTACTTC	CASSLGLAGQETQYF
TRBJ1-3	once	TRBV19	NA	TGTGCCAGTAATAAAAACACCATATATTTT	CASNKNTIYF
TRBJ2-2	NA	TRBV12-3/TRBV12-4	TRBD1	TGTGCTAGTGGTTTGAGAAGGACAGGGGGCGGAACCGGGGAGCTGTTTTTT	CASGLRRTGGGTGELFF